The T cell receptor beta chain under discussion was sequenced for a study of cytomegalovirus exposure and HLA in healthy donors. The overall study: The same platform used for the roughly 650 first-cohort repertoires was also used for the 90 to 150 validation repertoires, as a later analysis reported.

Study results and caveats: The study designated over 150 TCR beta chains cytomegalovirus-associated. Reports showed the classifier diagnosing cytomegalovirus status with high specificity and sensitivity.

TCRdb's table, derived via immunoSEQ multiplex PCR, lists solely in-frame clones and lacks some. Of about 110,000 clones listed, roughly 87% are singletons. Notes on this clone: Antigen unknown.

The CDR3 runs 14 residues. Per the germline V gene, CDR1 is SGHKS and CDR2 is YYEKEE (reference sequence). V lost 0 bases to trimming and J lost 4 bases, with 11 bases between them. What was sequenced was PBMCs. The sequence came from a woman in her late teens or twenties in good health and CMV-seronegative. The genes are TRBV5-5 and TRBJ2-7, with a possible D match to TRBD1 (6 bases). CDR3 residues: CASSLGQALYEQYF. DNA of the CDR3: TGTGCCAGCAGCTTGGGACAGGCACTTTACGAGCAGTACTTC. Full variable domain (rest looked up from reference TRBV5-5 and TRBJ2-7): DAGVTQSPTHLIKTRGQQVTLRCSPISGHKSVSWYQQVLGQGPQFIFQYYEKEERGRGNFPDRFSARQFPNYSSELNVNALLLGDSALYLCASSLGQALYEQYFGPGTRLTVT.